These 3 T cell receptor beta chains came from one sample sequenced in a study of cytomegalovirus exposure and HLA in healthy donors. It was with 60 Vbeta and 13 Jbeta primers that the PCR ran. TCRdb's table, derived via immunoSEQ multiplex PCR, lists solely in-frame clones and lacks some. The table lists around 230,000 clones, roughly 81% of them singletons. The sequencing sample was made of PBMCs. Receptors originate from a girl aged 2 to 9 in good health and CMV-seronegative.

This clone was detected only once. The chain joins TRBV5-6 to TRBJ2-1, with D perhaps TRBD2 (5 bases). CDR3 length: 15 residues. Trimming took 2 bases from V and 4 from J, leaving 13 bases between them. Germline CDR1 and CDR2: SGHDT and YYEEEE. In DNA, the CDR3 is TGTGCCAGCAGCTTTCGGGTAGCGCCTTACAATGAGCAGTTCTTC. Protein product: CASSFRVAPYNEQFF.

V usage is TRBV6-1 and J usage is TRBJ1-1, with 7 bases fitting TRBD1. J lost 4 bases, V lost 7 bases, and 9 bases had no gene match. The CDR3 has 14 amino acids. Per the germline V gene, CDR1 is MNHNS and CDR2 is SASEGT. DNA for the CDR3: TGTGCCAGCAATCGCCAGGGGGAAGGCACTGAAGCTTTCTTT. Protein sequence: CASNRQGEGTEAFF.

CDR3 in amino acids: CASSGEGHANYGYTF. CDR3 nucleotides: TGTGCCAGCAGCGGAGAAGGACACGCTAACTATGGCTACACCTTC. V and J are TRBV5-6 and TRBJ1-2; D is possibly TRBD1 (5 bases). The CDR3 runs 15 residues. With 4 bases removed from V and 0 bases from J, the gap between germline ends came to 13 bases. CDR1 and CDR2 (germline): SGHDT, YYEEEE.